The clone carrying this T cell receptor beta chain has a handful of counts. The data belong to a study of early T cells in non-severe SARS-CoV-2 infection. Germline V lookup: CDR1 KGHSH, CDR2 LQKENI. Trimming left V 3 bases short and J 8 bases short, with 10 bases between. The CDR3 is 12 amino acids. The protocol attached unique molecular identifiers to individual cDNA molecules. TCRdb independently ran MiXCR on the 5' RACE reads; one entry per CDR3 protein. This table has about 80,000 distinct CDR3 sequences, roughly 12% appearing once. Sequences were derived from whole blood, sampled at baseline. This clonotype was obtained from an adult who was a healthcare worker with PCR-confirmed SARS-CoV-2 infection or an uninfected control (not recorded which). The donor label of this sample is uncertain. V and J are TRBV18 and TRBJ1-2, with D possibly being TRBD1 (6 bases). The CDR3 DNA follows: TGTGCCAGCTCACCCTCAGGGGAAGGCTACACCTTC. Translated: CASSPSGEGYTF.